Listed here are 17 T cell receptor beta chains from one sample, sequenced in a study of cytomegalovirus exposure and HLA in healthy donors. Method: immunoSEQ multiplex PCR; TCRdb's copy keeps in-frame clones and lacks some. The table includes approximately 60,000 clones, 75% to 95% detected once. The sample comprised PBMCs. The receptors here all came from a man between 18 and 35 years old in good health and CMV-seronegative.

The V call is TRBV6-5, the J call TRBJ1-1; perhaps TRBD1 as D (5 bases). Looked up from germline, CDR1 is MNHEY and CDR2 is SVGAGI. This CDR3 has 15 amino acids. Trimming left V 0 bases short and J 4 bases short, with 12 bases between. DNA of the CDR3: TGTGCCAGCAGTTACTCGCGGGGGAGGGGCACTGAAGCTTTCTTT. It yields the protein CASSYSRGRGTEAFF.

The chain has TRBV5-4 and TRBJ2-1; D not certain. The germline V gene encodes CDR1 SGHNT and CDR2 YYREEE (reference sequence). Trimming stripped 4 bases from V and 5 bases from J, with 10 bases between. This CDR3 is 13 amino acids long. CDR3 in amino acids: CASSPRLDNEQFF. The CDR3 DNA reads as TGTGCCAGCAGCCCTAGACTTGACAATGAGCAGTTCTTC.

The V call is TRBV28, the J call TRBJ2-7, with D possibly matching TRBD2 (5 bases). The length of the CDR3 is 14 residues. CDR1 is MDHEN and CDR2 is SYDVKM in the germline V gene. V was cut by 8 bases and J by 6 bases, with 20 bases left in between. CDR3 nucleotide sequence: TGTGCCAGCCGACCAGACGGACTCCGCCGCGAGCAGTACTTC. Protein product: CASRPDGLRREQYF.

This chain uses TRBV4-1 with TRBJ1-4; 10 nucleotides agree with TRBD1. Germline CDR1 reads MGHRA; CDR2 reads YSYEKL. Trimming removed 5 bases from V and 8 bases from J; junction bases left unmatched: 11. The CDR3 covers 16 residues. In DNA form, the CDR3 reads TGCGCCAGCAGCTCAGGCGGAGGGACAGGGGCCGAAAAACTGTTTTTT. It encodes CASSSGGGTGAEKLFF.

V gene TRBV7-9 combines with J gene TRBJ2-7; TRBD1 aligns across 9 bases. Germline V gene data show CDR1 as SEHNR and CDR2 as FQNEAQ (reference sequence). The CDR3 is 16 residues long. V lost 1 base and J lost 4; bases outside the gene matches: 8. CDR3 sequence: CASSLVWGTGYYEQYF. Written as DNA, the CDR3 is TGTGCCAGCAGCTTAGTCTGGGGGACAGGGTATTACGAGCAGTACTTC.

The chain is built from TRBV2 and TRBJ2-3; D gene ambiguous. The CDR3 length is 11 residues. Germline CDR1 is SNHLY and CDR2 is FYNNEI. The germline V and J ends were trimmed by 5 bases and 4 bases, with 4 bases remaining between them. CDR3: CASSRSDTQYF. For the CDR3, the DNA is TGTGCCAGCAGTCGGTCAGATACGCAGTATTTT.

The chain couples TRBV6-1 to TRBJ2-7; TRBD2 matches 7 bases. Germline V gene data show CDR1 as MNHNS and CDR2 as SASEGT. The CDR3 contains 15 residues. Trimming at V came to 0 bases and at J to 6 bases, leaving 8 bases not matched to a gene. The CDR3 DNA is TGTGCCAGCAGTGAAGCGGCGGGAGTACGGGCCGAGCAGTACTTC. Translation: CASSEAAGVRAEQYF.

Here the CDR3 DNA reads TGCGCCAGCAGCTTGACCCCCGGGACAGGACGCTACGAGCAGTACTTC. This translates into CASSLTPGTGRYEQYF. The chain joins TRBV4-1 to TRBJ2-7, with 8 bases identical to TRBD1. Trimming cost V 5 bases and J 3 bases; bases outside gene matches: 12. The CDR3 runs to 16 residues. Germline CDR1 and CDR2: MGHRA and YSYEKL.

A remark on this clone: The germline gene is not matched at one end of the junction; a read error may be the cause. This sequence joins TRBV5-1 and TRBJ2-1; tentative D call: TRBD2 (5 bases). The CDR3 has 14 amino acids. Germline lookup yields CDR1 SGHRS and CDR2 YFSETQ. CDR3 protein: CATSGGDSSDEQFF. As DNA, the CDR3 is TGCGCCACCAGCGGCGGTGACTCCTCCGATGAGCAGTTCTTC.

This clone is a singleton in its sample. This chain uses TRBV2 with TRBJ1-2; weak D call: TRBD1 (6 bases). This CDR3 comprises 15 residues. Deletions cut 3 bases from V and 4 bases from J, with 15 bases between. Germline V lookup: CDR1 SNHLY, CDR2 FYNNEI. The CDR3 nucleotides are TGTGCCAGCAGTGAGGGGACAACCACCATCTATGGCTACACCTTC. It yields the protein CASSEGTTTIYGYTF.

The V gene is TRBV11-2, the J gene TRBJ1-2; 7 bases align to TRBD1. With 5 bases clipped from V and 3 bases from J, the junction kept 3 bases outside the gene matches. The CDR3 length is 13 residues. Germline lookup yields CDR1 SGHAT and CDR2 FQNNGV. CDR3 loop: CASSRDSYYGYTF. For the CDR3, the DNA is TGTGCCAGCAGCAGGGACAGCTACTATGGCTACACCTTC.

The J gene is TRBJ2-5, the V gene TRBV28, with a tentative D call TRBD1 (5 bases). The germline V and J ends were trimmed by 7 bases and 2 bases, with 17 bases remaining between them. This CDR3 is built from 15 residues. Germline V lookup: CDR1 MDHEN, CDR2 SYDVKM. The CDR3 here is CASTPSGGAQETQYF. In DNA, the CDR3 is TGTGCCAGCACCCCGTCAGGTGGGGCACAAGAGACCCAGTACTTC.

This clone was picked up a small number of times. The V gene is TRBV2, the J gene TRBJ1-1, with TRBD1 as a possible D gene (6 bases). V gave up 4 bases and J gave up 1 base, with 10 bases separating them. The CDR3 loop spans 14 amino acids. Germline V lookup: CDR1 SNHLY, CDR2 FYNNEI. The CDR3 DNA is TGTGCCAGCAGTGGGGACACCAGGAACACTGAAGCTTTCTTT. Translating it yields CASSGDTRNTEAFF.

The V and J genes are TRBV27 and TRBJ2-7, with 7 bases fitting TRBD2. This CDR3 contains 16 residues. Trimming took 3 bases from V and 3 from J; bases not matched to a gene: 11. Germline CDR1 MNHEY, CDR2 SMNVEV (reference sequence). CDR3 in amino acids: CASSLASGGLYYEQYF. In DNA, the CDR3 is TGTGCCAGCAGTTTGGCCTCGGGAGGCCTCTACTACGAGCAGTACTTC.

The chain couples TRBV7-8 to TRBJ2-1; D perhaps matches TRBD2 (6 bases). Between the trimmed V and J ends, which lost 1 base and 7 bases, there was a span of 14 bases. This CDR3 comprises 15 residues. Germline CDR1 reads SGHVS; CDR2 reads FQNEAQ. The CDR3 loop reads CASSLGGTIVNEQFF. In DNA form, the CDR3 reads TGTGCCAGCAGCTTAGGCGGGACCATAGTAAATGAGCAGTTCTTC. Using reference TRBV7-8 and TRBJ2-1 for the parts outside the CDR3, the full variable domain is GAGVSQSPRYKVAKRGQDVALRCDPISGHVSLFWYQQALGQGPEFLTYFQNEAQLDKSGLPSDRFFAERPEGSVSTLKIQRTQQEDSAVYLCASSLGGTIVNEQFFGPGTRLTVL.

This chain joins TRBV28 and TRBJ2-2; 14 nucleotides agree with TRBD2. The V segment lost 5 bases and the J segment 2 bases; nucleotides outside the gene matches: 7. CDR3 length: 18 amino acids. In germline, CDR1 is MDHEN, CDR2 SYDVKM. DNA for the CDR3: TGTGCCAGCAGTCCTAGACTAGCGGGAGGGCTAAACACCGGGGAGCTGTTTTTT. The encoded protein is CASSPRLAGGLNTGELFF.

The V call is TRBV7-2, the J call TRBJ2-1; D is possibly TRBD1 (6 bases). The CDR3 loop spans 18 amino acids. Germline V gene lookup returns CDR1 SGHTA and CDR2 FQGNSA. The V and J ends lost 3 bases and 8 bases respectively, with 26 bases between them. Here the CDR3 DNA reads TGTGCCAGCAGCTTCCCTCCAGAACAGGGTAAACACTGGGATGAGCAGTTCTTC. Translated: CASSFPPEQGKHWDEQFF. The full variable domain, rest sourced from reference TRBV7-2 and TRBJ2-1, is GAGVSQSPSNKVTEKGKDVELRCDPISGHTALYWYRQSLGQGLEFLIYFQGNSAPDKSGLPSDRFSAERTGGSVSTLTIQRTQQEDSAVYLCASSFPPEQGKHWDEQFFGPGTRLTVL.